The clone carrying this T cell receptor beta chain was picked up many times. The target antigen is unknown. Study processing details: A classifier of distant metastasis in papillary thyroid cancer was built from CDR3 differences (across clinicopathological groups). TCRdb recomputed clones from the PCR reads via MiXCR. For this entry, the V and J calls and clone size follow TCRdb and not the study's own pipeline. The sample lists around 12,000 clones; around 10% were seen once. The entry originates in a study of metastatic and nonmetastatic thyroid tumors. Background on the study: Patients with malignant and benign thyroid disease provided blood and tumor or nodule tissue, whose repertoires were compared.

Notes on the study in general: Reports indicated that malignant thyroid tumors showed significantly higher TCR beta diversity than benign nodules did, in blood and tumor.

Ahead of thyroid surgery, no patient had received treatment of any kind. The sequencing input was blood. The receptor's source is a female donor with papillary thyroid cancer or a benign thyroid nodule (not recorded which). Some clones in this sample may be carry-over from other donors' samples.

CDR3 coding DNA: TGCGCCAGCAGTGATGGGGGGTTAGGCTCCTACGAGCAGTACTTC. Protein sequence: CASSDGGLGSYEQYF. The chain joins TRBV10-2 to TRBJ2-7, with D tentatively TRBD2 (6 bases). Trimming pared 3 bases from V and 0 bases from J, leaving 12 bases between. This CDR3 has 15 amino acids. Germline V CDR1 and CDR2: WSHSY, SAAADI.